The clone carrying this T cell receptor (beta chain) is medium-sized within its sample. Germline lookup yields CDR1 SNHLY and CDR2 FYNNEI. The CDR3 has 15 residues. The ends were cut back, 4 bases at V and 1 base at J, with 8 bases in the middle. TCRdb keeps only in-frame clones here, not all; method: immunoSEQ multiplex PCR. In the table there are over 950 clones, 80% of which are singletons. This entry belongs to a study of T cell changes during pregnancy in multiple sclerosis. The sequence was obtained from a female patient with multiple sclerosis, enrolled in a pregnancy study. Some clones in this sample may be carry-over from other donors' samples. Source material: CD4+ T cells from PBMCs (not recorded whether the cells were cultured). The chain carries TRBV2 and TRBJ2-6; D not certain. The CDR3 nucleotides are TGTGCCAGCAGTGCATACGGTTCTGGGGCCAACGTCCTGACTTTC. Its translation: CASSAYGSGANVLTF.